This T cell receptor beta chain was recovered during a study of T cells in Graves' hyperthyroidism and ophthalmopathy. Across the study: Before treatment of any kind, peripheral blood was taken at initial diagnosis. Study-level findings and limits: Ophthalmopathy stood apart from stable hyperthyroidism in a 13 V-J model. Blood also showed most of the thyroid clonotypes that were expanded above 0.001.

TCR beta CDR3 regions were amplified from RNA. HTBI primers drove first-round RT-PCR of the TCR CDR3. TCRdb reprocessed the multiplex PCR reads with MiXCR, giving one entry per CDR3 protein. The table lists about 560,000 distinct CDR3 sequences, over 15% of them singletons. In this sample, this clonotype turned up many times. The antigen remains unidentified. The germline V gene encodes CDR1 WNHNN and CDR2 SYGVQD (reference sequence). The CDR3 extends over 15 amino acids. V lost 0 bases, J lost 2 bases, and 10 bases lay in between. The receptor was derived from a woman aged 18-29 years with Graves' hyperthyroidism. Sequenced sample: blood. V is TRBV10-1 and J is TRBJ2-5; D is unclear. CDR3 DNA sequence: TGCGCCAGCAGTGAGTCGAAGGATAAACAAGAGACCCAGTACTTC. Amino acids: CASSESKDKQETQYF.